A single sample is the source of the 27 T cell receptor beta chains below, sequenced in a study of CD8+ T cells in alopecia areata. RNA was extracted and reverse transcribed into cDNA as the sequencing template. Generated by immunoSEQ multiplex PCR, the TCRdb table keeps only in-frame clones and is missing some. In the table there are about 110,000 clones, about 60% of which are singletons. Sequences were obtained from NKG2D-low CD8+ T cells sorted from blood. The receptors shown here come from a human donor with alopecia areata.

The chain recombines TRBV5-6 with TRBJ2-2; D not certain. The V gene's germline CDR1 is SGHDT and CDR2 YYEEEE. The CDR3 contains 14 residues. V was clipped by 0 bases and J by 5 bases, with 8 bases between them. CDR3 residues: CASSLGVATGELFF. CDR3 DNA sequence: TGTGCCAGCAGCTTGGGGGTGGCAACCGGGGAGCTGTTTTTT.

The chain links TRBV27 to TRBJ1-5; weak D call: TRBD1 (6 bases). The V end lost 2 bases, the J end lost 2 bases, and 10 bases lay between the germline ends. The CDR3 has 15 residues. Germline V gene data show CDR1 as MNHEY and CDR2 as SMNVEV (reference sequence). Here the CDR3 DNA reads TGTGCCAGCAGTTTAGGGGGCCTAGGCAATCAGCCCCAGCATTTT. Translation gives CASSLGGLGNQPQHF.

J is TRBJ1-2 and V is TRBV6-6; 7 bases align to TRBD1. Per the germline V gene, CDR1 is MNHNY and CDR2 is SVGAGI (reference sequence). The V gene end was trimmed by 7 bases and the J gene end by 8 bases; junction bases not matched to a gene: 7. The CDR3 is made up of 12 amino acids. CDR3 sequence (DNA): TGTGCCAGCATCCCGGGAGGGGGCGGCTACACCTTC. Its protein is CASIPGGGGYTF.

In this sample, this clone turned up once. A much larger clone differs from this one at a single base, so this may be a read error. V is TRBV4-2 and J is TRBJ2-7; D ambiguous. Trimming took off 1 base at V and 2 bases at J, with 3 bases between the two ends. The germline gives CDR1 LGHNA, CDR2 YNFKEQ. This CDR3 is 12 amino acids long. CDR3 coding DNA: TGTGCCAGCAGCCAAGGGCCCTACGAGCAGTACTTC. It yields the protein CASSQGPYEQYF.

The CDR3 region has the DNA TGTGCCAGCAGTGACGACAGGGAGGTCGCGAGCAATCAGCCCCAGCATTTT. Translated: CASSDDREVASNQPQHF. V gene TRBV6-1 combines with J gene TRBJ1-5; 7 positions agree with TRBD1. V dropped 3 bases and J dropped 1; count of bases not matched to a gene: 9. The germline gives CDR1 MNHNS, CDR2 SASEGT. The CDR3 spans 17 residues.

The J gene is TRBJ2-2, the V gene TRBV4-1; 7 positions agree with TRBD2. CDR1 and CDR2 from the germline V gene are MGHRA and YSYEKL. CDR3 length equals 16 residues. V dropped 0 bases and J dropped 5; count of bases not matched to a gene: 6. CDR3 in DNA: TGCGCCAGCAGCCAAGATCATTGGCGGGAGACCGGGGAGCTGTTTTTT. Amino acids: CASSQDHWRETGELFF.

This rearrangement joins TRBV7-2 to TRBJ2-7; no clear D. This CDR3 has 11 amino acids. Germline V lookup: CDR1 SGHTA, CDR2 FQGNSA. V was cut by 5 bases and J by 9 bases, with 11 bases left in between. CDR3 nucleotides: TGTGCCAGCAGCGTTAACGTGGGGCAGTACTTC. It encodes CASSVNVGQYF.

V and J are TRBV27 and TRBJ2-1, with D tentatively TRBD2 (6 bases). The CDR3 loop spans 13 amino acids. Germline CDR1 MNHEY, CDR2 SMNVEV (reference sequence). Deletions cut 6 bases from V and 3 bases from J, with 9 bases between. CDR3 sequence reads: CASSLAVYNEQFF. CDR3 coding DNA: TGTGCCAGCAGCTTAGCGGTCTACAATGAGCAGTTCTTC.

The chain is built from TRBV6-5 and TRBJ2-3; weak D call: TRBD2 (5 bases). This CDR3 has 15 amino acids. The germline V and J ends were trimmed by 6 bases and 3 bases, with 16 bases remaining between them. Germline V lookup: CDR1 MNHEY, CDR2 SVGAGI. This CDR3 reads CASRPEVRRTDTQYF. The CDR3 DNA follows: TGTGCCAGCAGACCGGAGGTCAGGAGAACAGATACGCAGTATTTT.

V usage is TRBV7-8 and J usage is TRBJ2-7; weak D call: TRBD2 (5 bases). Trimming took 1 base from V and 3 from J, leaving 13 bases between them. Germline CDR1 and CDR2: SGHVS and FQNEAQ. The CDR3 consists of 15 residues. The CDR3 protein is CASSLEGGLNYEQYF. Here the CDR3 DNA reads TGTGCCAGCAGCTTAGAAGGCGGGTTAAACTACGAGCAGTACTTC.

Of note for this clone: Other DNA sequences within the sample encode an identical CDR3. The chain couples TRBV7-2 to TRBJ2-1; D is possibly TRBD1 (6 bases). V lost 6 bases to trimming and J lost 9 bases, with 18 bases between them. The germline gives CDR1 SGHTA, CDR2 FQGNSA. CDR3 length: 14 amino acids. CDR3 nucleotide sequence: TGTGCCAGCAGAGACAGGTCGGTTTCATTTGAGCAGTTCTTC. Its translation: CASRDRSVSFEQFF.

The J gene is TRBJ2-7, the V gene TRBV5-4, with 9 bases that match TRBD2. V lost 0 bases, J lost 8 bases, and 9 bases stayed unmatched. The length of the CDR3 is 15 residues. CDR1 is SGHNT and CDR2 is YYREEE in the germline V gene (reference sequence). CDR3 region: CASSLAAAGGSQQYF. For the CDR3, the DNA is TGTGCCAGCAGCTTGGCCGCAGCGGGAGGTTCTCAGCAGTACTTC. The full variable domain, completed using reference TRBV5-4 and TRBJ2-7, is ETGVTQSPTHLIKTRGQQVTLRCSSQSGHNTVSWYQQALGQGPQFIFQYYREEENGRGNFPPRFSGLQFPNYSSELNVNALELDDSALYLCASSLAAAGGSQQYFGPGTRLTVT.

V gene TRBV4-1 combines with J gene TRBJ2-1; TRBD2 agrees at 7 bases. J was trimmed by 8 bases and V by 0 bases; bases with no gene match: 7. The CDR3 length is 15 residues. CDR1 is MGHRA, CDR2 YSYEKL, per germline. DNA of the CDR3: TGCGCCAGCAGCCAAGAGGGCGGGAGAAGGTATGAGCAGTTCTTC. Translating it yields CASSQEGGRRYEQFF.

This clone has only a few counts. The V call is TRBV29-1, the J call TRBJ1-2; D gene uncertain. The CDR3 sequence is 11 residues long. The germline V gene encodes CDR1 SQVTM and CDR2 ANQGSEA. Between the trimmed V and J ends, which lost 6 bases and 8 bases, there was a span of 13 bases. The CDR3 sequence: CSVRSRVGYTF. Written as DNA, the CDR3 is TGCAGCGTCCGATCACGCGTAGGCTACACCTTC.

The rearrangement uses TRBV13 and TRBJ2-3; TRBD2 matches 10 bases. The trim removed 3 bases at V and 4 bases at J, leaving 7 bases unmatched. Germline V lookup: CDR1 PRHDT, CDR2 FYEKMQ (reference sequence). The CDR3 extends over 16 amino acids. CDR3 residues: CASSFGLAVGPDTQYF. In nucleotides, the CDR3 is TGTGCCAGCAGCTTCGGACTAGCGGTGGGGCCAGATACGCAGTATTTT.

The chain combines TRBV7-9 with TRBJ1-5; no clear D gene. V was cut by 2 bases and J by 5 bases, with 4 bases left in between. The length of the CDR3 is 12 residues. Per germline, CDR1 SEHNR and CDR2 FQNEAQ (reference sequence). The CDR3 DNA follows: TGTGCCAGCAGCTTATATGATCAGCCCCAGCATTTT. Its translation: CASSLYDQPQHF.

The rearrangement links TRBV2 to TRBJ2-3; D call uncertain. V was clipped by 6 bases and J by 1 base, with 14 bases between them. Germline V gene data show CDR1 as SNHLY and CDR2 as FYNNEI. CDR3 length equals 15 residues. CDR3 loop: CASRRSGIGTDTQYF. The CDR3 coding sequence is TGTGCCAGCAGACGCAGTGGAATTGGCACAGATACGCAGTATTTT.

This clone has just a few counts. V gene TRBV7-3 combines with J gene TRBJ2-3; tentatively, D is TRBD2 (8 bases). CDR1 SGHTA and CDR2 FQGTGA come from the germline V gene. Trimming removed 5 bases from V and 3 bases from J, with 36 bases in between. The CDR3 totals 22 residues. The CDR3: CASSPEGGGDSGTRQYTDTQYF. The DNA for the CDR3 is TGTGCCAGCAGCCCCGAAGGGGGCGGTGATAGCGGGACACGGCAGTATACAGATACGCAGTATTTT. The full variable domain, in which reference TRBV7-3 and TRBJ2-3 provide the parts outside the CDR3, is GAGVSQTPSNKVTEKGKYVELRCDPISGHTALYWYRQSLGQGPEFLIYFQGTGAADDSGLPNDRFFAVRPEGSVSTLKIQRTERGDSAVYLCASSPEGGGDSGTRQYTDTQYFGPGTRLTVL.

The rearrangement joins TRBV6-6 to TRBJ2-7; D might be TRBD2 (7 bases). This CDR3 contains 12 residues. V was shortened by 8 bases and J by 2 bases, with 10 bases between the two germline ends. Per the germline V gene, CDR1 is MNHNY and CDR2 is SVGAGI (reference sequence). The CDR3 sequence is CASGGAAYEQYF. The CDR3 DNA reads TGTGCCAGCGGGGGGGCGGCCTACGAGCAGTACTTC.

The rearrangement links TRBV5-6 to TRBJ1-1; the D gene is possibly TRBD1 (5 bases). The V end lost 2 bases, the J end lost 4 bases, and 15 bases lay between the germline ends. This CDR3 has 15 amino acids. Germline V gene lookup returns CDR1 SGHDT and CDR2 YYEEEE. The CDR3 spells CASSFARALSTEAFF. The DNA of the CDR3 is TGTGCCAGCAGCTTTGCCAGGGCGCTTAGCACTGAAGCTTTCTTT.

This clone was counted only a few times. The chain carries TRBV14 and TRBJ2-6, with 7 bases matching TRBD1. The germline gives CDR1 SGHDN, CDR2 FVKESK. The CDR3 is 15 amino acids. With 7 bases clipped from V and 1 base from J, the junction kept 4 bases outside the gene matches. CDR3: CASTKTGSGANVLTF. CDR3 sequence (DNA): TGTGCCAGCACCAAGACAGGGTCTGGGGCCAACGTCCTGACTTTC. The full variable domain, in which reference TRBV14 and TRBJ2-6 provide the parts outside the CDR3, is EAGVTQFPSHSVIEKGQTVTLRCDPISGHDNLYWYRRVMGKEIKFLLHFVKESKQDESGMPNNRFLAERTGGTYSTLKVQPAELEDSGVYFCASTKTGSGANVLTFGAGSRLTVL.

V usage is TRBV7-9 and J usage is TRBJ2-7; weak D call: TRBD1 (5 bases). The ends were cut back, 5 bases at V and 5 bases at J, with 19 bases in the middle. The germline V gene has CDR1 SEHNR and CDR2 FQNEAQ (reference sequence). The CDR3 contains 15 residues. The CDR3 sequence is CASSQGQGKHNEQYF. CDR3 bases: TGTGCCAGCAGCCAAGGGCAGGGTAAACACAACGAGCAGTACTTC.

This clone was seen only a few times. This chain links TRBV29-1 with TRBJ2-7; TRBD2 agrees at 11 bases. With 6 bases clipped from V and 0 bases from J, the junction kept 4 bases outside the gene matches. CDR1 is SQVTM and CDR2 is ANQGSEA in the germline V gene. The CDR3 is 14 residues long. The CDR3 nucleotides read TGCAGCGTCGCCGGACTAGCGGGCTCCTACGAGCAGTACTTC. The encoded protein is CSVAGLAGSYEQYF.

J is TRBJ2-7 and V is TRBV7-2; 12 bases are a match to TRBD1. This CDR3 is 16 amino acids long. Germline CDR1 SGHTA, CDR2 FQGNSA. J was trimmed by 3 bases and V by 4 bases; bases with no gene match: 7. CDR3 loop: CASSSVGDRGHYEQYF. As DNA, the CDR3 is TGTGCCAGCAGCTCGGTAGGGGACAGGGGGCACTACGAGCAGTACTTC.

The chain recombines TRBV27 with TRBJ1-5; 8 bases agree with TRBD1. The CDR3 consists of 15 residues. CDR1 MNHEY and CDR2 SMNVEV come from the germline V gene (reference sequence). The V and J ends lost 5 bases and 7 bases, in that order; junction bases with no gene match: 10. CDR3 region: CASSPRTGNWQPQHF. In nucleotides, the CDR3 is TGTGCCAGCAGTCCGAGGACAGGGAATTGGCAGCCCCAGCATTTT.

This rearrangement joins TRBV27 to TRBJ2-3; D perhaps matches TRBD2 (7 bases). With 7 bases removed from V and 2 bases from J, the gap between germline ends came to 16 bases. CDR3 size: 15 residues. Per germline, CDR1 MNHEY and CDR2 SMNVEV (reference sequence). As DNA, the CDR3 is TGTGCCAGCACGGGGGGCCTCAGCCCCACAGATACGCAGTATTTT. It codes for CASTGGLSPTDTQYF.

The chain employs TRBV2 and TRBJ1-2; a possible D gene is TRBD1 (5 bases). CDR3 length: 10 residues. Per the germline V gene, CDR1 is SNHLY and CDR2 is FYNNEI. Deletions cut 9 bases from V and 13 bases from J, with 15 bases between. CDR3 sequence reads: CASGAPVGTF. The CDR3 nucleotides are TGTGCCAGTGGGGCCCCAGTAGGCACCTTC.